This T cell receptor beta chain was observed in a study of siplizumab effects on memory and regulatory T cells. Study results and caveats: The alloresponse seemed to draw substantially on naive T cells, which appeared more diverse than memory cells.

This clone appeared once. What it binds is not known. From germline, CDR1 is MNHEY and CDR2 SVGAGI. The CDR3 has 15 amino acids. The J segment lost 7 bases and the V segment lost 4 bases, leaving 7 bases of the junction unmatched. Here immunoSEQ multiplex PCR was the method, and the copy in TCRdb shows in-frame clones only, minus some. The profile covers about 120,000 clones, with 93% appearing a single time and around 0.16% taken by the ten largest. The sequencing sample was made of non-Treg CD4+ T cells sorted from blood. This TCR came from a human donor in good health. The V call is TRBV6-5, the J call TRBJ1-6, with 7 bases identical to TRBD1. The CDR3 DNA reads as TGTGCCAGCAGTTTACGACAGGGAGGAAATTCACCCCTCCACTTT. Its translation is CASSLRQGGNSPLHF.